One sample yielded the 19 T cell receptor beta chains listed below, sequenced in a study of OX40 agonist ivuxolimab in advanced cancers. The method was immunoSEQ multiplex PCR; TCRdb's version includes in-frame clones alone and lacks a portion of them. The sample contains 50,000 to 60,000 clones, less than 90% of which appear only once. The material was CD4+ or CD8+ T cells sorted from blood, obtained in a trial of the OX40 agonist ivuxolimab. These receptors all stem from an adult with an advanced solid tumor such as melanoma, head and neck, liver or kidney cancer.

The chain employs TRBV4-2 and TRBJ2-3; 11 bases agree with TRBD2. J was trimmed by 2 bases and V by 1 base; bases with no gene match: 8. The germline CDR1 and CDR2 sequences are LGHNA and YNFKEQ. The CDR3 has 18 residues. The CDR3 region is CASSQVLLAGGYTDTQYF. CDR3 bases: TGTGCCAGCAGCCAAGTTCTTCTAGCGGGGGGTTACACAGATACGCAGTATTTT.

This clone was seen only once. The rearrangement uses TRBV6-1 and TRBJ1-2; D not certain. Germline lookup yields CDR1 MNHNS and CDR2 SASEGT. V lost 7 bases and J lost 8, with 17 bases in between. The CDR3 is 13 residues long. The CDR3 bases are TGTGCCAGCAATACGGAACGGGGAGGGGGCTACACCTTC. Its translation is CASNTERGGGYTF.

V and J are TRBV9 and TRBJ2-7; D possibly corresponds to TRBD1 (6 bases). CDR3 length equals 15 residues. In germline, CDR1 is SGDLS, CDR2 YYNGEE. The V and J ends lost 0 bases and 6 bases respectively, with 16 bases between them. As DNA, the CDR3 is TGTGCCAGCAGCGTAGGTTTTTCTACAGGGAGCGAGCAGTACTTC. Its translation is CASSVGFSTGSEQYF.

This sequence joins TRBV27 and TRBJ2-3; weak D call: TRBD1 (5 bases). The CDR3 contains 12 residues. Germline CDR1 and CDR2: MNHEY and SMNVEV (reference sequence). V lost 3 bases to trimming and J lost 5 bases, with 6 bases between them. As DNA, the CDR3 is TGTGCCAGCAGTTTTAGGGGAGATACGCAGTATTTT. Protein: CASSFRGDTQYF.

This clone was seen a handful of times. The chain uses TRBV5-1 and TRBJ1-2; the match to TRBD1 covers 8 bases. From germline, CDR1 is SGHRS and CDR2 YFSETQ. V dropped 0 bases and J dropped 4; count of bases not matched to a gene: 8. The CDR3 contains 16 residues. The CDR3 region is CASSLDGQGGFYGYTF. Written as DNA, the CDR3 is TGCGCCAGCAGCTTGGATGGACAGGGTGGTTTCTATGGCTACACCTTC.

V is TRBV10-1 and J is TRBJ2-7; D gene unclear. The CDR3 is 14 residues long. From germline, CDR1 is WNHNN and CDR2 SYGVQD (reference sequence). V was shortened by 3 bases and J by 3 bases, with 12 bases between the two germline ends. The CDR3 DNA is TGCGCCAGCAGTGATAGTGTCGAAATCTACGAGCAGTACTTC. Translation: CASSDSVEIYEQYF.

The chain has TRBV19 and TRBJ1-2; D gene unclear. CDR1 and CDR2 from the germline V gene are LNHDA and SQIVND (reference sequence). V shed 5 bases and J shed 0 bases, with 7 bases lying between them. The CDR3 extends over 13 amino acids. The chain's CDR3 is CASSDLANYGYTF. The CDR3 bases are TGTGCCAGTAGTGACCTAGCTAACTATGGCTACACCTTC.

The chain joins TRBV4-1 to TRBJ2-7; D uncertain. CDR1 and CDR2 (germline): MGHRA, YSYEKL. V was pared by 0 bases and J by 2 bases, with 8 bases between. The CDR3 extends over 14 amino acids. This chain's CDR3 is CASSQDGQAYEQYF. The CDR3, as DNA: TGCGCCAGCAGCCAAGACGGCCAGGCCTACGAGCAGTACTTC.

This clone came up once. V usage is TRBV5-4 and J usage is TRBJ1-1; D is possibly TRBD1 (6 bases). V lost 2 bases to trimming and J lost 2 bases, with 10 bases between them. CDR3 length: 14 amino acids. Germline V gene data show CDR1 as SGHNT and CDR2 as YYREEE (reference sequence). The CDR3 loop reads CASSFDRQNTEAFF. In nucleotides, the CDR3 is TGTGCCAGCAGCTTCGACAGGCAAAACACTGAAGCTTTCTTT.

The chain is built from TRBV19 and TRBJ2-6; D is unclear. The length of the CDR3 is 14 residues. V was trimmed by 4 bases and J by 4 bases, leaving 8 bases between them. Germline CDR1 LNHDA, CDR2 SQIVND (reference sequence). The CDR3, as DNA: TGTGCCAGTAGTACCGAATTAGGGGCCAACGTCCTGACTTTC. Its protein product is CASSTELGANVLTF.

The rearrangement links TRBV6-5 to TRBJ1-5; D not resolved. V lost 6 bases and J lost 4, with 16 bases in between. CDR1 MNHEY and CDR2 SVGAGI come from the germline V gene. This CDR3 has 15 residues. The CDR3 loop reads CASSPAEGANQPQHF. The CDR3 DNA is TGTGCCAGCAGCCCCGCCGAGGGAGCGAATCAGCCCCAGCATTTT.

This clone was observed a single time. The V and J genes are TRBV9 and TRBJ1-1; tentative D call: TRBD1 (5 bases). Germline V lookup: CDR1 SGDLS, CDR2 YYNGEE. The CDR3 is 13 residues long. Trimming took 6 bases from V and 4 from J, leaving 13 bases between them. The CDR3 region has the DNA TGTGCCAGCAACCTCGGGGGGGGCACTGAAGCTTTCTTT. The encoded protein is CASNLGGGTEAFF.

This clone came up once. This chain links TRBV5-1 with TRBJ1-1; TRBD1 is a possible D gene (5 bases). Trimming shortened V by 2 bases and J by 1 base, and 9 bases separated the two germline ends. The CDR3 runs to 14 residues. Per germline, CDR1 SGHRS and CDR2 YFSETQ. The DNA for the CDR3 is TGCGCCAGCAGCTTACTGGACAAGAACACTGAAGCTTTCTTT. This gives the protein CASSLLDKNTEAFF.

The gene calls are TRBV9 and TRBJ2-3; a possible D gene is TRBD2 (5 bases). There are 12 residues in the CDR3. Between the trimmed V and J ends, which lost 3 bases and 6 bases, there was a span of 8 bases. From germline, CDR1 is SGDLS and CDR2 YYNGEE. The DNA of the CDR3 is TGTGCCAGCAGCGGTCGGGATGATACGCAGTATTTT. This codes for CASSGRDDTQYF. Complete variable domain (other parts from reference TRBV9 and TRBJ2-3): DSGVTQTPKHLITATGQRVTLRCSPRSGDLSVYWYQQSLDQGLQFLIQYYNGEERAKGNILERFSAQQFPDLHSELNLSSLELGDSALYFCASSGRDDTQYFGPGTRLTVL.

The V call is TRBV7-8, the J call TRBJ1-2; 7 bases fit TRBD1. V lost 4 bases to trimming and J lost 4 bases; unmatched junction nucleotides: 15. CDR1 SGHVS and CDR2 FQNEAQ come from the germline V gene. The CDR3 loop spans 17 amino acids. The CDR3 loop reads CASSSNRVAGGSYGYTF. The CDR3 nucleotides read TGTGCCAGCAGCTCAAATAGAGTGGCAGGGGGTTCCTATGGCTACACCTTC.

The V call is TRBV9, the J call TRBJ2-2; 9 nucleotides agree with TRBD1. V was pared by 5 bases and J by 7 bases, with 15 bases of the junction left unmatched. The CDR3 spans 17 residues. The germline CDR1 and CDR2 sequences are SGDLS and YYNGEE. CDR3 coding DNA: TGTGCCAGCAGTCGAACCCCGGGACAGGGCTCCTTCGGGGAGCTGTTTTTT. Protein product: CASSRTPGQGSFGELFF.

The chain joins TRBV27 to TRBJ1-6; D remains ambiguous. This CDR3 has 16 residues. The germline V gene has CDR1 MNHEY and CDR2 SMNVEV (reference sequence). Trimming removed 0 bases at V and 2 bases at J, with 8 bases between. This CDR3 reads CASSLSAEPYNSPLHF. CDR3 sequence (DNA): TGTGCCAGCAGTTTATCGGCAGAACCCTATAATTCACCCCTCCACTTT.

The rearrangement links TRBV9 to TRBJ1-6; the match to TRBD1 covers 7 bases. In germline, CDR1 is SGDLS, CDR2 YYNGEE. Trimming removed 3 bases from V and 7 bases from J; junction bases left unmatched: 7. The CDR3 extends over 15 amino acids. The CDR3 DNA sequence: TGTGCCAGCAGCGCAGGGGGGCCTCGGAATTCACCCCTCCACTTT. Amino acids: CASSAGGPRNSPLHF.

The chain recombines TRBV5-6 with TRBJ2-3, with TRBD1 matching over 7 bases. This CDR3 contains 17 residues. V was clipped by 4 bases and J by 8 bases; unmatched bases: 19. CDR1 is SGHDT and CDR2 is YYEEEE in the germline V gene. The CDR3 sequence is CASSKLGTAKDGGTQYF. CDR3 DNA: TGTGCCAGCAGCAAGTTGGGGACAGCGAAAGATGGGGGTACGCAGTATTTT.